Listed here are 22 T cell receptor beta chains from one sample, sequenced in a study of blood T cell repertoires in COVID-19. The method was immunoSEQ multiplex PCR; TCRdb's version includes in-frame clones alone and lacks a portion of them. The sample has around 99,000 clones, approximately 90% seen once. Input material: peripheral blood. The origin of the receptors is a man in his fifties with active or convalescent COVID-19.

The chain couples TRBV6-2 or TRBV6-3 to TRBJ2-1, with a possible D match to TRBD2 (6 bases). The germline V gene encodes CDR1 MNHEY and CDR2 SVGEGT. Trimming removed 0 bases at V and 2 bases at J, with 11 bases between. CDR3 length: 16 residues. In DNA form, the CDR3 reads TGTGCCAGCAGTTACTCTTCTAGGAGGGCCTACAATGAGCAGTTCTTC. It encodes CASSYSSRRAYNEQFF.

V is TRBV10-2 and J is TRBJ1-1, with D possibly TRBD1 on 5 matching bases. V lost 0 bases and J lost 3, with 8 bases in between. The CDR3 covers 14 residues. Germline lookup yields CDR1 WSHSY and CDR2 SAAADI. The DNA of the CDR3 is TGCGCCAGCAGTGAGTCGGGGGGTGACACTGAAGCTTTCTTT. Translated, it gives CASSESGGDTEAFF.

The gene calls are TRBV12-3 or TRBV12-4 and TRBJ2-1; tentative D call: TRBD1 (5 bases). Trimming removed 4 bases from V and 11 bases from J, with 15 bases in between. There are 13 residues in the CDR3. DNA of the CDR3: TGTGCCAGCAGTTGGGGTGACAGCCCCAAGCAGTTCTTC. This gives the protein CASSWGDSPKQFF.

V gene TRBV7-9 combines with J gene TRBJ1-1, with a tentative D call TRBD1 (6 bases). Germline lookup yields CDR1 SEHNR and CDR2 FQNEAQ (reference sequence). V lost 6 bases to trimming and J lost 0 bases, with 14 bases between them. The length of the CDR3 is 15 residues. DNA for the CDR3: TGTGCCAGCAGGATGCCAACAGGGATGAACACTGAAGCTTTCTTT. This encodes CASRMPTGMNTEAFF.

The CDR3 protein is CSVEDRARDRGTAKNIQYF. In DNA form, the CDR3 reads TGCAGCGTTGAAGATCGGGCCCGGGACAGGGGGACTGCCAAAAACATTCAGTACTTC. V is TRBV29-1 and J is TRBJ2-4, with 11 bases that match TRBD1. CDR1 and CDR2 from the germline V gene are SQVTM and ANQGSEA. There are 19 residues in the CDR3. After removal of 0 bases from V and 1 base from J, the junction contained 11 bases not matched to a gene.

The genes are TRBV7-2 and TRBJ1-2, with TRBD1 identical over 10 bases. The CDR3 is 15 residues long. The V segment lost 5 bases and the J segment 6 bases; nucleotides outside the gene matches: 9. Germline V lookup: CDR1 SGHTA, CDR2 FQGNSA. In DNA, the CDR3 is TGTGCCAGCAGCCTCCTGGGGACAGGGGTAAATGGCTACACCTTC. Encoded protein: CASSLLGTGVNGYTF.

The V and J genes are TRBV2 and TRBJ2-7; 11 nucleotides align to TRBD2. The CDR3 runs to 12 residues. The germline V gene has CDR1 SNHLY and CDR2 FYNNEI. Trimming removed 6 bases from V and 8 bases from J; junction bases left unmatched: 3. This CDR3 is CASRGLADKQYF. The CDR3 coding sequence is TGTGCCAGCAGGGGACTAGCGGATAAGCAGTACTTC.

V gene TRBV5-6 combines with J gene TRBJ2-1; TRBD2 agrees at 10 bases. There are 15 residues in the CDR3. V lost 2 bases to trimming and J lost 3 bases; unmatched junction nucleotides: 2. Germline V CDR1 and CDR2: SGHDT, YYEEEE. The CDR3 spells CASSFLAGVYNEQFF. DNA of the CDR3: TGTGCCAGCAGCTTCCTAGCGGGAGTCTACAATGAGCAGTTCTTC. The full variable domain, in which reference TRBV5-6 and TRBJ2-1 provide the parts outside the CDR3, is DAGVTQSPTHLIKTRGQQVTLRCSPKSGHDTVSWYQQALGQGPQFIFQYYEEEERQRGNFPDRFSGHQFPNYSSELNVNALLLGDSALYLCASSFLAGVYNEQFFGPGTRLTVL.

V and J are TRBV4-3 and TRBJ1-2; TRBD1 is a possible D gene (6 bases). Germline lookup yields CDR1 LGHNA and CDR2 YSLEER. The CDR3 contains 14 residues. Trimming stripped 0 bases from V and 4 bases from J, with 9 bases between. The CDR3 protein is CASSQDRTAYGYTF. DNA for the CDR3: TGCGCCAGCAGCCAAGATAGGACAGCCTATGGCTACACCTTC.

The chain recombines TRBV6-2 or TRBV6-3 with TRBJ1-5, with unresolved D. Germline V gives CDR1 MNHEY, CDR2 SVGEGT. CDR3 length: 15 amino acids. V lost 2 bases and J lost 0, with 8 bases in between. CDR3 sequence reads: CASSYPQTSNQPQHF. For the CDR3, the DNA is TGTGCCAGCAGTTACCCACAAACTAGCAATCAGCCCCAGCATTTT.

V gene TRBV30 combines with J gene TRBJ1-5; 10 bases agree with TRBD1. The trim removed 0 bases at V and 6 bases at J, leaving 5 bases unmatched. The CDR3 totals 15 residues. From germline, CDR1 is GTSNPN and CDR2 SVGIG (reference sequence). The CDR3 protein is CAWSVPGQGGQPQHF. CDR3 in DNA: TGTGCCTGGAGTGTACCCGGACAGGGGGGTCAGCCCCAGCATTTT.

The chain couples TRBV7-2 to TRBJ1-4; D unclear. Trimming stripped 1 base from V and 0 bases from J, with 6 bases between. Germline CDR1 reads SGHTA; CDR2 reads FQGNSA. The length of the CDR3 is 15 residues. The CDR3 nucleotides are TGTGCCAGCAGCTTAGGCGGGACAACTAATGAAAAACTGTTTTTT. It encodes CASSLGGTTNEKLFF.

The gene calls are TRBV3-1 (or the pseudogene TRBV3-2) and TRBJ1-2; weak D call: TRBD1 (5 bases). Germline CDR1 is LGHDT and CDR2 is YNNKEL (reference sequence). The CDR3 is 18 amino acids. Deletions cut 1 base from V and 0 bases from J, with 18 bases between. CDR3 residues: CASSQAWGTGGTNYGYTF. The CDR3 DNA follows: TGTGCCAGCAGCCAAGCGTGGGGGACGGGCGGGACTAACTATGGCTACACCTTC.

The chain uses TRBV19 and TRBJ1-1; D gene uncertain. The CDR3 contains 14 residues. Trimming stripped 7 bases from V and 1 base from J, with 13 bases between. The V gene's germline CDR1 is LNHDA and CDR2 SQIVND (reference sequence). CDR3 sequence reads: CASKRPNGNTEAFF. For the CDR3, the DNA is TGTGCCAGTAAGCGTCCAAACGGGAACACTGAAGCTTTCTTT.

This chain joins TRBV5-6 and TRBJ2-5, with D possibly being TRBD1 (7 bases). Trimming stripped 4 bases from V and 4 bases from J, with 14 bases between. The CDR3 contains 14 residues. The germline V gene encodes CDR1 SGHDT and CDR2 YYEEEE. In nucleotides, the CDR3 is TGTGCCAGCAGCCGTCGGCAGGGGGGAGAGACCCAGTACTTC. The encoded protein is CASSRRQGGETQYF.

The rearrangement joins TRBV11-3 to TRBJ1-1; weak D call: TRBD1 (5 bases). The CDR3 is 13 residues long. Germline CDR1 is SGHNT and CDR2 is YENEEA. V was shortened by 4 bases and J by 3 bases, with 9 bases between the two germline ends. The CDR3 region has the DNA TGTGCCAGCAGCTGGGGCCTGGACACTGAAGCTTTCTTT. The encoded protein is CASSWGLDTEAFF. Variable domain in full (rest from reference TRBV11-3 and TRBJ1-1): EAGVVQSPRYKIIEKKQPVAFWCNPISGHNTLYWYLQNLGQGPELLIRYENEEAVDDSQLPKDRFSAERLKGVDSTLKIQPAELGDSAVYLCASSWGLDTEAFFGQGTRLTVV.

This clone was seen only a few times. The V call is TRBV12-3 or TRBV12-4, the J call TRBJ1-4, with D perhaps TRBD1 (6 bases). The V end was cut by 5 bases, the J end by 11 bases, with 15 bases between. The CDR3 has 13 amino acids. The CDR3 bases are TGTGCCAGCAGTCTCGCCGGGACAAATAAACTGTTTTTT. This sequence encodes CASSLAGTNKLFF.

V is TRBV3-1 (or the pseudogene TRBV3-2) and J is TRBJ1-5, with unresolved D. The CDR3 is made up of 14 amino acids. V was trimmed by 3 bases and J by 2 bases, leaving 8 bases between them. CDR1 and CDR2 from the germline V gene are LGHDT and YNNKEL (reference sequence). In DNA, the CDR3 is TGTGCCAGCAGCCACCAAGGAGGCAATCAGCCCCAGCATTTT. Translation gives CASSHQGGNQPQHF.

Turning to this clone: At one end, the junction sequence differs from germline, possibly due to a read error. The rearrangement joins TRBV3-1 (or the pseudogene TRBV3-2) to TRBJ1-1; the D is unclear. This CDR3 has 12 residues. Germline loops: CDR1 LGHDT, CDR2 YNNKEL (reference sequence). The CDR3 bases are TGTGCCAGCAGCCAAGATCGGTGGAGGGCGATCTTT. Its protein product is CASSQDRWRAIF.

This chain links TRBV10-3 with TRBJ2-7; tentatively, D is TRBD2 (5 bases). In germline, CDR1 is ENHRY, CDR2 SYGVKD. The CDR3 is 12 residues long. Trimming took 8 bases from V and 4 from J, leaving 12 bases between them. DNA for the CDR3: TGTGCCATCGCCTCAGAGGGTTACGAGCAGTACTTC. Translating gives CAIASEGYEQYF.

The rearrangement joins TRBV25-1 to TRBJ2-7, with D maybe TRBD1 (5 bases). CDR3 length equals 13 residues. In germline, CDR1 is MGHDK, CDR2 SYGVNS. Trimming left V 6 bases short and J 0 bases short, with 9 bases between. The CDR3 bases are TGTGCCAGCAGGGACACAGGCTCCTACGAGCAGTACTTC. Translating it yields CASRDTGSYEQYF.

V gene TRBV3-1 (or the pseudogene TRBV3-2) combines with J gene TRBJ2-5; tentatively, D is TRBD1 (6 bases). Germline V gives CDR1 LGHDT, CDR2 YNNKEL (reference sequence). The CDR3 contains 14 residues. V lost 1 base and J lost 4, with 10 bases in between. The CDR3 DNA follows: TGTGCCAGCAGCCAAGGGACAGTCCGAGAGACCCAGTACTTC. Translated, it gives CASSQGTVRETQYF.